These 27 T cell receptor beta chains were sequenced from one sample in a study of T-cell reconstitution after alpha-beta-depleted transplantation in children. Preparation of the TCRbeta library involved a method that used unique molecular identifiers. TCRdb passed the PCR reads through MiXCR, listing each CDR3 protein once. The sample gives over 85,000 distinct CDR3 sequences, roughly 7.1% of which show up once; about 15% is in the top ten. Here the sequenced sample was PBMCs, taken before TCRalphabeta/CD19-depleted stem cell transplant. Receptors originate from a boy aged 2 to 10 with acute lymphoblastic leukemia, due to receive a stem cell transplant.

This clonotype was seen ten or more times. Written as DNA, the CDR3 is TGCAGCGTTGGACAGGGGGCCTACGAGCAGTACTTC. Encoded protein: CSVGQGAYEQYF. The rearrangement uses TRBV29-1 and TRBJ2-7; 9 bases are shared with TRBD1. This CDR3 has 12 residues. Germline V gene lookup returns CDR1 SQVTM and CDR2 ANQGSEA. With 4 bases clipped from V and 2 bases from J, the junction kept 0 bases outside the gene matches.

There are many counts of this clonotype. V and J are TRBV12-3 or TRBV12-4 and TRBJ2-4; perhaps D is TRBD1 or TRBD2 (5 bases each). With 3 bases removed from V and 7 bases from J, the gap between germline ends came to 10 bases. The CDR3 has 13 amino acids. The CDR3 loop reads CASSLGPGNIQYF. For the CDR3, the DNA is TGTGCCAGCAGTTTGGGGCCGGGGAACATTCAGTACTTC.

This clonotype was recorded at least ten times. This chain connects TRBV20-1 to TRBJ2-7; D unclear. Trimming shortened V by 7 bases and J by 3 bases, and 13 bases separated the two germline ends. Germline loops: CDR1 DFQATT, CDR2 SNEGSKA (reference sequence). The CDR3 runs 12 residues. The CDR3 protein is CSVPGHLYEQYF. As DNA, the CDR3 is TGCAGTGTCCCAGGCCATCTCTACGAGCAGTACTTC.

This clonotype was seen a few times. The CDR3 DNA follows: TGCAGTGCTAGGATCCGGGACACACTCTATGGCTACACCTTC. Translation: CSARIRDTLYGYTF. The chain joins TRBV20-1 to TRBJ1-2; perhaps TRBD1 as D (6 bases). The CDR3 contains 14 residues. V shed 3 bases and J shed 4 bases, with 15 bases lying between them. Germline CDR1 reads DFQATT; CDR2 reads SNEGSKA (reference sequence).

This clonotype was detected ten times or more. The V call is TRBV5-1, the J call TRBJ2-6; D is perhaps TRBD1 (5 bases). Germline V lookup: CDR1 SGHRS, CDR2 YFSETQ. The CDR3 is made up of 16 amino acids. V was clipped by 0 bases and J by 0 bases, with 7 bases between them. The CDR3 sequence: CASSLGQSSGANVLTF. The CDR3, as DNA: TGCGCCAGCAGCTTGGGACAGTCCTCTGGGGCCAACGTCCTGACTTTC.

CDR3 sequence: CASTPVGGSYEQYF. The DNA of the CDR3 is TGTGCCAGCACCCCCGTGGGCGGTTCCTACGAGCAGTACTTC. This sequence joins TRBV2 and TRBJ2-7, with D hard to call. Between the trimmed V and J ends, which lost 7 bases and 1 base, there was a span of 14 bases. This CDR3 spans 14 amino acids. Germline CDR1 SNHLY, CDR2 FYNNEI.

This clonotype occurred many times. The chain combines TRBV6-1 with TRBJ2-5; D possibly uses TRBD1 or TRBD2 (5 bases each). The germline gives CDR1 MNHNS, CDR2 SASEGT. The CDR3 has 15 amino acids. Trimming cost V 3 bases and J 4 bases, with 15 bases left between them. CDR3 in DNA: TGTGCCAGCAGTGATGGGGGATTGGTAAGAGAGACCCAGTACTTC. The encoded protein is CASSDGGLVRETQYF.

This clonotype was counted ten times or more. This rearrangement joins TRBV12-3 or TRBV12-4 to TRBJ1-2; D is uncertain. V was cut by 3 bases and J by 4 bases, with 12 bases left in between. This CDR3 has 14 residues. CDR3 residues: CASSLAGSLYGYTF. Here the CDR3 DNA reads TGTGCCAGCAGTTTGGCGGGGTCCCTCTATGGCTACACCTTC.

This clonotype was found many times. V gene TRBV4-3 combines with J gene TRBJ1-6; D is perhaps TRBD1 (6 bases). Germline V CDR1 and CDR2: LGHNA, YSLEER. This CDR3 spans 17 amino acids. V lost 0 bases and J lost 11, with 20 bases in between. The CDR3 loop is CASSQDGPTGPGTPLHF. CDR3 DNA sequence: TGCGCCAGCAGCCAAGATGGCCCAACAGGGCCTGGGACACCCCTCCACTTT.

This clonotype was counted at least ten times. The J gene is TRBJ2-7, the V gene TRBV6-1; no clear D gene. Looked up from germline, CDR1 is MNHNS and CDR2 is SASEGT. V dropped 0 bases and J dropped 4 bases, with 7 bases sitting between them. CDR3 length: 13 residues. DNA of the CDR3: TGTGCCAGCAGTGAAGCCGCAGAATACGAGCAGTACTTC. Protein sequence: CASSEAAEYEQYF.

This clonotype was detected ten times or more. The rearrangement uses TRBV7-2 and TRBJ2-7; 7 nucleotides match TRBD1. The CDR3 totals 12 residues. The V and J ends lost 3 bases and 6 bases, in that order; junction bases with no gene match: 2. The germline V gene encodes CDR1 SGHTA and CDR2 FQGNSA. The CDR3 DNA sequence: TGTGCCAGCAGCTTTACAGGGGCCGAGCAGTACTTC. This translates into CASSFTGAEQYF.

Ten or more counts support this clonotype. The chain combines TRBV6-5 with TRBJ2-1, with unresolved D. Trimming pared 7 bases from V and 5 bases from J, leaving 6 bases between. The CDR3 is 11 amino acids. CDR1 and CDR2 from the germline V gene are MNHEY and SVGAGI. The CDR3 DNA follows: TGTGCCAGCATCGGAAACAATGAGCAGTTCTTC. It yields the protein CASIGNNEQFF.

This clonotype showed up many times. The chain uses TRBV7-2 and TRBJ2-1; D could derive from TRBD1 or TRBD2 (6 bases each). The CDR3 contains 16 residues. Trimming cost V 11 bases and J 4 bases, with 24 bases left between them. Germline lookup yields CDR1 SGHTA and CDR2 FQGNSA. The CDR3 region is CAAVGGPLRGYNEQFF. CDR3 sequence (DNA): TGTGCCGCAGTAGGGGGGCCGCTTCGGGGATACAATGAGCAGTTCTTC.

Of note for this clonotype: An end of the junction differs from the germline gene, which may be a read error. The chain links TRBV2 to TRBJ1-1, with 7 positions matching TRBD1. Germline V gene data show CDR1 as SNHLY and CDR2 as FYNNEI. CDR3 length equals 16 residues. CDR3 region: CASSKATGTMNTEAFF. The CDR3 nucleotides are TGTGCCAGCAGTAAAGCGACAGGGACAATGAACACTGAAGCTTTCTTT.

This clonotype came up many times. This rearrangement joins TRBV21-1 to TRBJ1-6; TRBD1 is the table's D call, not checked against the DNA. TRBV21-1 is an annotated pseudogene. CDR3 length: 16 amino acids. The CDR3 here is CASSVPGQGTDSPLHF. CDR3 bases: TGTGCCAGCAGCGTCCCGGGACAGGGTACGGATTCACCCCTCCACTTT.

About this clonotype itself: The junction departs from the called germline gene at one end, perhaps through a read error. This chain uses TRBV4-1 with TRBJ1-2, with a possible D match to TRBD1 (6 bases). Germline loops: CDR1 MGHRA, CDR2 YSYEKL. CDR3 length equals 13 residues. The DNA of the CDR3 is TGCGCCTGCAGCCAACAACAGGGCTATGGCTACACCTTC. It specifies CACSQQQGYGYTF.

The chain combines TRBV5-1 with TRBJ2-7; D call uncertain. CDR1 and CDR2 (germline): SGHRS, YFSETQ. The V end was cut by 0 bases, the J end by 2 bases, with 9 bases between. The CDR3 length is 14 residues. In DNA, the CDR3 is TGCGCCAGCAGCTTGGCGGTCGGCCCCTACGAGCAGTACTTC. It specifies CASSLAVGPYEQYF.

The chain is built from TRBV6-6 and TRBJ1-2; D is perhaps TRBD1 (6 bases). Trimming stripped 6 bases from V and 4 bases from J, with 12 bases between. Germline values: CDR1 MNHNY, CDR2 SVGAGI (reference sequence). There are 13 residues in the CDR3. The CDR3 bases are TGTGCCAGCAGCGAAACAGGGACCTATGGCTACACCTTC. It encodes CASSETGTYGYTF.

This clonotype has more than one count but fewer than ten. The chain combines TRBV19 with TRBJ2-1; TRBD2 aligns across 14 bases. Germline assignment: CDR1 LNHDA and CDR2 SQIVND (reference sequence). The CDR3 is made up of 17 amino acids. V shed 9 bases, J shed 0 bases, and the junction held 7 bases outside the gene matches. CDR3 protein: CASLGLAGESSYNEQFF. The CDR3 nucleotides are TGTGCCAGCCTGGGACTAGCGGGGGAGAGCTCCTACAATGAGCAGTTCTTC.

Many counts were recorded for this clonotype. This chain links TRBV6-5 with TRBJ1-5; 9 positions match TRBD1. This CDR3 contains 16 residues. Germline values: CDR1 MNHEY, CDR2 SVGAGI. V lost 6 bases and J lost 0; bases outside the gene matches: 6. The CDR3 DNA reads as TGTGCCAGCAGACCGGACAGGGGATATAGCAATCAGCCCCAGCATTTT. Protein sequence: CASRPDRGYSNQPQHF.

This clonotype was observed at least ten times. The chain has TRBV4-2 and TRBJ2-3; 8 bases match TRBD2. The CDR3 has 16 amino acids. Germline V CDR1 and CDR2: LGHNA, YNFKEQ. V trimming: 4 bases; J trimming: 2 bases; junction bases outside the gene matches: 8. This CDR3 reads CASSPPQREITDTQYF. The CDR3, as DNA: TGTGCCAGCAGCCCCCCCCAGCGGGAGATCACAGATACGCAGTATTTT.

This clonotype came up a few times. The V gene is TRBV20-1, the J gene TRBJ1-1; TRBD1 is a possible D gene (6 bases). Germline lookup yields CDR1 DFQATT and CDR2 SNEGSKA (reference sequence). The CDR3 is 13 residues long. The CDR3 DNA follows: TGCAGCCCACGTGCAGGGGTAGGCACTGAAGCTTTCTTT. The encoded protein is CSPRAGVGTEAFF.

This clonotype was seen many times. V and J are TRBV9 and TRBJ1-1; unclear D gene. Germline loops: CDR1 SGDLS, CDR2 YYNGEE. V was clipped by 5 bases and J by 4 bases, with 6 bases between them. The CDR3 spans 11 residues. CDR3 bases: TGTGCCAGCAGTGCTGGCACTGAAGCTTTCTTT. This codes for CASSAGTEAFF.

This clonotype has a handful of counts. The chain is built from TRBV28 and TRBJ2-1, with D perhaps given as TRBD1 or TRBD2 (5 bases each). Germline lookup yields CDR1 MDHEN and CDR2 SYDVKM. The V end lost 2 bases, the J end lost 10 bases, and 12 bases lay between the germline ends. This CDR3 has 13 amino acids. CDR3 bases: TGTGCCAGCAGTTTAAGGGGAGCCGGGGAGCAGTTCTTC. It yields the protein CASSLRGAGEQFF.

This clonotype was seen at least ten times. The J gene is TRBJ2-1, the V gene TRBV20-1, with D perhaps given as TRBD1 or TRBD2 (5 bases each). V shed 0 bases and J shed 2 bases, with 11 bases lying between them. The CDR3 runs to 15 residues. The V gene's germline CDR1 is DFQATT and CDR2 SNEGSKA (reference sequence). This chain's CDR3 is CSARDPWGTYNEQFF. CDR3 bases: TGCAGTGCTAGAGACCCATGGGGGACCTACAATGAGCAGTTCTTC.

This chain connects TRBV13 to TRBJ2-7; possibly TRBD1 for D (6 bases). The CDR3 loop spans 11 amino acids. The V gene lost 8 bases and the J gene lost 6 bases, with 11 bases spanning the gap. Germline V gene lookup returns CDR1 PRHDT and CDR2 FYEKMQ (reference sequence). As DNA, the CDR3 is TGTGCCAGCGCGGCAGGGGCCGAGCAGTACTTC. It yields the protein CASAAGAEQYF.

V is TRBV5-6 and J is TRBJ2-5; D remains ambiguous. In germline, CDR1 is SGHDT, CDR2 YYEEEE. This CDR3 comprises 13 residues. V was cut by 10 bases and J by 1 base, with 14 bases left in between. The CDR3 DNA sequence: TGTGCCTCCAATCTGGGGATCCAAGAGACCCAGTACTTC. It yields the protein CASNLGIQETQYF.